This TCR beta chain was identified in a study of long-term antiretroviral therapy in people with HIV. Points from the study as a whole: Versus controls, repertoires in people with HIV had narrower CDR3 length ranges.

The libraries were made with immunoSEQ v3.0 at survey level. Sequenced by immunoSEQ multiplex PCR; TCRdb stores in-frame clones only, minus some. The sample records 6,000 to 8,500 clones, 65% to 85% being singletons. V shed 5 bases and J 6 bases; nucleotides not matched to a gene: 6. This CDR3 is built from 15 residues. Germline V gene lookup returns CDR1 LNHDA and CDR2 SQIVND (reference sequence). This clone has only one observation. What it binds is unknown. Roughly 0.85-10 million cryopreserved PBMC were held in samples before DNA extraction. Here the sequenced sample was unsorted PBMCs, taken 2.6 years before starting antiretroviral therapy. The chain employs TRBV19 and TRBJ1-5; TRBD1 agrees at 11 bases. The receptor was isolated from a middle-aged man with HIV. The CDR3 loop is CASSEGTGGGQPQHF. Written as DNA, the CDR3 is TGTGCCAGTAGTGAGGGGACAGGGGGAGGTCAGCCCCAGCATTTT.